This T cell receptor beta chain was recovered during a study of blood T cell repertoires in COVID-19 (dated by TCRdb to the early 2020s). Notes on the research overall: Samples covering the acute and convalescent phases of COVID-19 were provided by collaborators in the United States, Italy and Spain. The sample metadata nearly always contained a de-identified subject ID, COVID-19 status, age in years and sex. Where available, HLA class I and class II types were obtained from metadata supplied by the sample provider rather than from assay-based typing. Subjects who had been exposed to COVID-19, were actively infected with it, or had recovered from it provided the deeply sampled blood TCRbeta repertoires that made up the dataset. The samples were drawn from the first 160 participants of the ongoing ImmuneRACE study and from 1,254 subjects provided by 6 global collaborators. The repertoires were released in a freely available public database intended as a resource for research on the immune response to SARS-CoV-2. The prospective study material was composed of cDNA or gDNA derived from T cells, B-cell-depleted T cells, or PBMCs. The research as a whole found: The amount of clinical and demographic metadata varied by source and participant and was provided uncurated.

TCRbeta CDR3 regions were amplified from genomic DNA using the immunoSEQ Assay, a bias-controlled multiplex PCR. As for how the authors treated the data: Within the assay, amplification of reference gene primers was used to estimate how many nucleated cells each sample contained. To quantify the absolute abundance of each unique TCRbeta CDR3 rearrangement, sequence reads were collapsed and filtered. For each sample, productive Simpson clonality was calculated as the square root of Simpson's diversity index over productive rearrangements. TCRdb carries this immuneACCESS record with in-frame sequences only. Its versions omit some clonotypes, under half of them owing to an unresolved V gene in the studies checked, with the rest unexplained. V, J and clone size derive from that table, while D and trimming were established from the DNA sequence. In all, the sample holds approximately 260,000 clones, and around 78% of those were seen once. About 4.6% of the sample lies in the top ten.

Another Seattle source contributed samples from volunteer blood donors who had recovered from COVID-19. Each collaborating institution followed its own protocols to collect whole blood in K2EDTA tubes. For TCRbeta analysis, collaborators shipped samples in one of three forms: frozen whole blood, isolated PBMCs, or DNA extracted from either of those sample types. Trimming removed 5 bases from V and 3 bases from J; the gene matches leave 3 bases unexplained. Taken from cysteine to phenylalanine, the CDR3 has 13 residues. Left in the record is the CDR3 DNA by itself, 39 bases read in frame from the first base. Taken from the germline V gene, the CDR1 and CDR2 loops are SGHTA and FQGNSA. Of note for this clone: Its antigen is currently not known. No much larger clone exists at a distance of one base, and base qualities are not known.

The chain is encoded by TRBV7-2 joined to TRBJ2-5; 7 central bases correspond to TRBD1. Sequences were obtained from peripheral blood. The clonotype comes from a man between 60 and 70 years old who had recovered from COVID-19. This receptor carries the CDR3 CASSSDREETQYF. The DNA is as follows: TGTGCCAGCAGCAGCGACAGGGAAGAGACCCAGTACTTC.